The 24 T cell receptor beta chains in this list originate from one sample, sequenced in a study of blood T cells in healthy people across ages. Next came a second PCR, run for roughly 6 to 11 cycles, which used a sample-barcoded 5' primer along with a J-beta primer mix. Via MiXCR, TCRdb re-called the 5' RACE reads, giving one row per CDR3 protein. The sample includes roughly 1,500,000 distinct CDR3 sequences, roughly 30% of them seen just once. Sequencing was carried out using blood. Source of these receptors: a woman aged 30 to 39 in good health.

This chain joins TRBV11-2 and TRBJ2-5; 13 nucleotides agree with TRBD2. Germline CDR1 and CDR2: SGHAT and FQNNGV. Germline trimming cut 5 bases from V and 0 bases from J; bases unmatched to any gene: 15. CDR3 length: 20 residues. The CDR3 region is CASSQSPGQGTSGNQETQYF. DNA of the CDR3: TGTGCCAGCAGCCAAAGTCCGGGACAGGGGACTAGCGGGAACCAAGAGACCCAGTACTTC.

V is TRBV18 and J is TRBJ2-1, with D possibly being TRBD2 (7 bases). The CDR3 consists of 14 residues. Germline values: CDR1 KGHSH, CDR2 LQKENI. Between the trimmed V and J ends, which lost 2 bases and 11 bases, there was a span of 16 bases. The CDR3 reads CASSPAGAVNKQFF. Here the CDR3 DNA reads TGTGCCAGCTCACCAGCGGGGGCCGTGAATAAGCAGTTCTTC.

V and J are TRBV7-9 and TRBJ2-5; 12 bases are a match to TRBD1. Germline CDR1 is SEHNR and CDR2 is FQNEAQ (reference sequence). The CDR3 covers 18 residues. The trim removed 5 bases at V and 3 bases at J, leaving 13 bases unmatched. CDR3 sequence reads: CASSLKPGQGASEETQYF. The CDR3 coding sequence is TGTGCCAGCAGCCTCAAACCGGGACAGGGGGCTTCCGAAGAGACCCAGTACTTC.

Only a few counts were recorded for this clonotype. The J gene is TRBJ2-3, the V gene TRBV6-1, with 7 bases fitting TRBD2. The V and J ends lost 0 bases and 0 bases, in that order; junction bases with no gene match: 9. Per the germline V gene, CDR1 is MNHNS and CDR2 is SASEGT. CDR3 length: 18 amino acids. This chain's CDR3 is CASSEARMERGSTDTQYF. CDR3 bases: TGTGCCAGCAGTGAAGCGCGTATGGAGCGGGGTAGCACAGATACGCAGTATTTT.

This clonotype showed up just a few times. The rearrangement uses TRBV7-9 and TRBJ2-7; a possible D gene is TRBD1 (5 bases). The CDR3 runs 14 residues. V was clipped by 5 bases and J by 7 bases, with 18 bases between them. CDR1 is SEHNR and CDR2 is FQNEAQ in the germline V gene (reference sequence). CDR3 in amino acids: CASSPQGTFGEQYF. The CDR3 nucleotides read TGTGCCAGCAGCCCCCAGGGAACGTTCGGGGAGCAGTACTTC.

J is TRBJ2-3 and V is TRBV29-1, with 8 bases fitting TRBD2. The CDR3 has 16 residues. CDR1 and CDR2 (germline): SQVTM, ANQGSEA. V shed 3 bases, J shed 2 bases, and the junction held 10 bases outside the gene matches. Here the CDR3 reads CSVDNAGGPLTDTQYF. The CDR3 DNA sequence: TGCAGCGTTGATAATGCGGGGGGCCCTCTCACAGATACGCAGTATTTT.

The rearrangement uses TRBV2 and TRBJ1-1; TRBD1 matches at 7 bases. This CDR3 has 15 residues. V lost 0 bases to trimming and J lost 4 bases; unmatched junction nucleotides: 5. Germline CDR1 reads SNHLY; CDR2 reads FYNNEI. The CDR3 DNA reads TGTGCCAGCAGTGAAGCGGGCAGGGGGAGCACTGAAGCTTTCTTT. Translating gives CASSEAGRGSTEAFF. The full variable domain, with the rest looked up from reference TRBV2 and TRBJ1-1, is EPEVTQTPSHQVTQMGQEVILRCVPISNHLYFYWYRQILGQKVEFLVSFYNNEISEKSEIFDDQFSVERPDGSNFTLKIRSTKLEDSAMYFCASSEAGRGSTEAFFGQGTRLTVV.

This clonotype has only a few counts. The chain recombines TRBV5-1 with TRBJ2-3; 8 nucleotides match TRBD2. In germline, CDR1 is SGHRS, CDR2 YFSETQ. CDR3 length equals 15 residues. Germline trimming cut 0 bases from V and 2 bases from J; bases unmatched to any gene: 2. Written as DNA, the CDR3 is TGCGCCAGCAGCTTGGTTAGCGGGGTCACAGATACGCAGTATTTT. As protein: CASSLVSGVTDTQYF.

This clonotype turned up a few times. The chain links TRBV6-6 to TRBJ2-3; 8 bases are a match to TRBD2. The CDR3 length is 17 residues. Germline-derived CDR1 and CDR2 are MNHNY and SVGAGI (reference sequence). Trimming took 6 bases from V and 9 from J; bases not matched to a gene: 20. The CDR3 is CASRATMTSVSAPTQYF. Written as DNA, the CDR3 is TGTGCCAGCAGAGCCACGATGACTAGCGTCTCAGCCCCGACGCAGTATTTT.

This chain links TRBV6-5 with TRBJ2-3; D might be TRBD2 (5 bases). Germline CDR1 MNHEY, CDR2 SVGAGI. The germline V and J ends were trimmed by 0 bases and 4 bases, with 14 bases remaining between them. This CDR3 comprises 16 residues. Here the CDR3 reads CASSYSPLSSADTQYF. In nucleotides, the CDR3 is TGTGCCAGCAGTTACTCCCCCCTTAGTAGCGCAGATACGCAGTATTTT.

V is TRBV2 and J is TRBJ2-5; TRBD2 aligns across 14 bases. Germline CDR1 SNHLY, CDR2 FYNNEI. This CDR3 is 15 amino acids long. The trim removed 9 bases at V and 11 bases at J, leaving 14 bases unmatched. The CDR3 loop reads CASRSRGTSGGEQYF. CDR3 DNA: TGTGCCAGTCGATCTAGGGGGACTAGCGGGGGAGAGCAGTACTTC.

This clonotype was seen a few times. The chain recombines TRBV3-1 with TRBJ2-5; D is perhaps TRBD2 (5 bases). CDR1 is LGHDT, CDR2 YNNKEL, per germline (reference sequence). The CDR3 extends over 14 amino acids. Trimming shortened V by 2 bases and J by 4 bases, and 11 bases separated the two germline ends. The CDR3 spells CASSQRGSLETQYF. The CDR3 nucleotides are TGTGCCAGCAGCCAACGCGGGTCCCTAGAGACCCAGTACTTC.

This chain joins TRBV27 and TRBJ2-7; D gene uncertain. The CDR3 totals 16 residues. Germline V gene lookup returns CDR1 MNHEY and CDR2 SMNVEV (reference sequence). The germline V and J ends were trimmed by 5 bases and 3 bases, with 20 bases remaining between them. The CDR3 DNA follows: TGTGCCAGCAGTCCACTCGGCAGCCTACTACTCTACGAGCAGTACTTC. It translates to CASSPLGSLLLYEQYF.

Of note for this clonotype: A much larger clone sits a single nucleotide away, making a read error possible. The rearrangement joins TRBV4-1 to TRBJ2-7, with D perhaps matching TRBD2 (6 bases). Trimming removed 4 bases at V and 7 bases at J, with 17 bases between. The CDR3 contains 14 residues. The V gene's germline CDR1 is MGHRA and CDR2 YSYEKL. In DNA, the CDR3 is TGCGCCAGCAGCCCAGGACTCCGGGCGGGGGAGCAGTACTTC. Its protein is CASSPGLRAGEQYF.

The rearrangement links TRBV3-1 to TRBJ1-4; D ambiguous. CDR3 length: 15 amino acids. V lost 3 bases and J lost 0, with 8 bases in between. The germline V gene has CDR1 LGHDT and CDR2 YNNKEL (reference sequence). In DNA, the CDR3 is TGTGCCAGCAGCCACCGACCTTCAACTAATGAAAAACTGTTTTTT. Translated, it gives CASSHRPSTNEKLFF. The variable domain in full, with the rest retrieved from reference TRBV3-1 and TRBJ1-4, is DTAVSQTPKYLVTQMGNDKSIKCEQNLGHDTMYWYKQDSKKFLKIMFSYNNKELIINETVPNRFSPKSPDKAHLNLHINSLELGDSAVYFCASSHRPSTNEKLFFGSGTQLSVL.

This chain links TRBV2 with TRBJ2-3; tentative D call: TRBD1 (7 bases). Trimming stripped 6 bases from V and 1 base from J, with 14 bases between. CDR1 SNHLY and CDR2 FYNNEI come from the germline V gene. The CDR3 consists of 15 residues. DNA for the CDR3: TGTGCCAGCAGCGTCCAGGGGGGTGGCACAGATACGCAGTATTTT. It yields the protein CASSVQGGGTDTQYF.

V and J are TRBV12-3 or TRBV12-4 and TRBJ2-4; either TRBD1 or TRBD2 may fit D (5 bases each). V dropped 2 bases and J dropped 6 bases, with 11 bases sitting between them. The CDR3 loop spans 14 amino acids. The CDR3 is CASSLMEDINIQYF. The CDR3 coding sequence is TGTGCCAGCAGTTTAATGGAGGACATAAACATTCAGTACTTC.

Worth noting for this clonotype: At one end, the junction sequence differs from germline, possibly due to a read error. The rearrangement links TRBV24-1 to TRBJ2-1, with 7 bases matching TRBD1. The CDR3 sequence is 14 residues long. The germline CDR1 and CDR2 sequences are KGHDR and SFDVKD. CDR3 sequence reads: CATSDRTGYNERFF. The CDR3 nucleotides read TGTGCCACCAGTGATAGGACAGGCTACAATGAGCGGTTCTTC.

CDR3 region: CASSPILAEGRNEQFF. The CDR3, as DNA: TGTGCCAGCAGTCCGATACTAGCGGAAGGTCGCAATGAGCAGTTCTTC. The genes are TRBV28 and TRBJ2-1; 8 bases are shared with TRBD2. The length of the CDR3 is 16 residues. Trimming cost V 5 bases and J 6 bases; bases outside gene matches: 12. CDR1 is MDHEN, CDR2 SYDVKM, per germline.

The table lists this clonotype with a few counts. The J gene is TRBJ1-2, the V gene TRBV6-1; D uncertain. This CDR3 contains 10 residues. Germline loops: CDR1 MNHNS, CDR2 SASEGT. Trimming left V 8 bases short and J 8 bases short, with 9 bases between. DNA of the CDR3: TGTGCCAGCGGTACCGGGGGCTACACCTTC. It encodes CASGTGGYTF.

This CDR3 reads CSATTGQTSSYEQYF. In DNA form, the CDR3 reads TGCAGTGCCACCACCGGACAGACGAGCTCCTACGAGCAGTACTTC. The chain combines TRBV20-1 with TRBJ2-7; tentatively, D is TRBD1 (6 bases). V dropped 6 bases and J dropped 0 bases, with 18 bases sitting between them. CDR3 length: 15 residues. The germline V gene has CDR1 DFQATT and CDR2 SNEGSKA (reference sequence).

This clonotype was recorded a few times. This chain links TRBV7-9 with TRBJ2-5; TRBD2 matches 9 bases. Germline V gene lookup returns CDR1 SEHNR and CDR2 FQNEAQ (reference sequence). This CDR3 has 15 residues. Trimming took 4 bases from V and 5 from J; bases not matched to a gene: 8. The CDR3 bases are TGTGCCAGCAGCTCCACGGGACTAGCATTGGAGACCCAGTACTTC. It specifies CASSSTGLALETQYF.

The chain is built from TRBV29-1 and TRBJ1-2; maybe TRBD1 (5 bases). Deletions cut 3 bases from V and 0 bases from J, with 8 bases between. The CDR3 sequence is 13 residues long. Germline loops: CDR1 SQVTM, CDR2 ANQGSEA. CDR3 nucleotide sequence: TGCAGCGTTGATCGGGGGTCTAACTATGGCTACACCTTC. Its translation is CSVDRGSNYGYTF.

The CDR3 here is CASRTPGANVLTF. CDR3 coding DNA: TGTGCCAGCAGAACTCCTGGGGCCAACGTCCTGACTTTC. The chain employs TRBV27 and TRBJ2-6; D unclear. V was cut by 6 bases and J by 2 bases, with 5 bases left in between. The CDR3 sequence is 13 residues long. Germline CDR1 is MNHEY and CDR2 is SMNVEV (reference sequence).